Below are 21 T cell receptor beta chains sequenced from a single sample in a study of identical twins. Via MiXCR, TCRdb re-called the 5' RACE reads, giving one row per CDR3 protein. Of 550,000 to 700,000 distinct CDR3 sequences in the sample, approximately 21% are singletons; the top ten hold 4% to 4.5%. Another study also made use of these data, one on T cells expressing NK-cell markers.

Sequenced material: PBMCs. These receptor sequences come from a woman aged 18 to 35 in good health.

J is TRBJ2-7 and V is TRBV19, with 9 bases identical to TRBD2. Germline CDR1 LNHDA, CDR2 SQIVND (reference sequence). V lost 1 base, J lost 5 bases, and 9 bases stayed unmatched. This CDR3 has 16 residues. CDR3 nucleotide sequence: TGTGCCAGTAGTATAGTCACGGCTAGCGGGAACCACGAGCAGTACTTC. It specifies CASSIVTASGNHEQYF.

At least ten counts were recorded for this clonotype. This chain connects TRBV12-3 or TRBV12-4 to TRBJ2-2; D remains unclear. The CDR3 loop spans 13 amino acids. The V end lost 6 bases, the J end lost 5 bases, and 10 bases lay between the germline ends. The DNA of the CDR3 is TGTGCCAGCAGCCTCGACATAACCGGGGAGCTGTTTTTT. This sequence encodes CASSLDITGELFF.

This clonotype was found a few times. This rearrangement joins TRBV7-3 to TRBJ2-1, with TRBD1 matching 8 bases. The junction had 2 bases not matched to a gene; V was cut back by 3 bases and J by 4 bases. The CDR3 has 14 amino acids. Germline CDR1 and CDR2: SGHTA and FQGTGA. Here the CDR3 reads CASSLDRAYNEQFF. CDR3 nucleotides: TGTGCCAGCAGCTTGGACAGGGCTTACAATGAGCAGTTCTTC.

The chain joins TRBV5-1 to TRBJ1-1; D is undetermined. The ends were cut back, 2 bases at V and 5 bases at J, with 22 bases in the middle. Germline V gene data show CDR1 as SGHRS and CDR2 as YFSETQ. The CDR3 runs 17 residues. The CDR3, as DNA: TGCGCCAGCAGCTTCCCAAGAGGGAAGGGTATAAAGACTGAAGCTTTCTTT. Translated: CASSFPRGKGIKTEAFF. The complete variable domain, with remaining parts taken from reference TRBV5-1 and TRBJ1-1, reads KAGVTQTPRYLIKTRGQQVTLSCSPISGHRSVSWYQQTPGQGLQFLFEYFSETQRNKGNFPGRFSGRQFSNSRSEMNVSTLELGDSALYLCASSFPRGKGIKTEAFFGQGTRLTVV.

This clonotype was detected only a few times. This sequence joins TRBV7-2 and TRBJ2-1; 9 bases are a match to TRBD1. The J segment lost 6 bases and the V segment lost 5 bases, leaving 5 bases of the junction unmatched. The germline CDR1 and CDR2 sequences are SGHTA and FQGNSA. There are 14 residues in the CDR3. CDR3 sequence (DNA): TGTGCCAGCAGCCCACCGACAGGGGGCAATGAGCAGTTCTTC. Translation gives CASSPPTGGNEQFF.

The rearrangement links TRBV7-3 to TRBJ2-3; D call uncertain. V dropped 5 bases and J dropped 6 bases, with 12 bases sitting between them. There are 13 residues in the CDR3. Looked up from germline, CDR1 is SGHTA and CDR2 is FQGTGA. CDR3: CASSDNRLDTQYF. The CDR3 DNA reads as TGTGCCAGCAGCGACAACCGGTTGGATACGCAGTATTTT. Using reference TRBV7-3 and TRBJ2-3 for the parts outside the CDR3, the full variable domain is GAGVSQTPSNKVTEKGKYVELRCDPISGHTALYWYRQSLGQGPEFLIYFQGTGAADDSGLPNDRFFAVRPEGSVSTLKIQRTERGDSAVYLCASSDNRLDTQYFGPGTRLTVL.

In this sample, this clonotype turned up a few times. This CDR3 reads CSARDRGSTEAFF. Written as DNA, the CDR3 is TGCAGTGCTCGGGACAGGGGAAGCACTGAAGCTTTCTTT. This chain joins TRBV20-1 and TRBJ1-1, with 10 bases that match TRBD1. The CDR3 loop spans 13 amino acids. V shed 5 bases and J 4 bases; nucleotides not matched to a gene: 4. Per germline, CDR1 DFQATT and CDR2 SNEGSKA (reference sequence).

This clonotype has a handful of counts. V and J are TRBV29-1 and TRBJ1-1; possible D gene TRBD1, 5 bases. Germline values: CDR1 SQVTM, CDR2 ANQGSEA. With 3 bases removed from V and 6 bases from J, the gap between germline ends came to 11 bases. This CDR3 comprises 12 residues. CDR3 region: CSVEEGPPEAFF. The CDR3 DNA is TGCAGCGTTGAGGAGGGACCCCCTGAAGCTTTCTTT.

This chain joins TRBV6-2 or TRBV6-3 and TRBJ2-7, with 9 positions matching TRBD2. V shed 5 bases and J 5 bases; nucleotides not matched to a gene: 7. The CDR3 totals 14 residues. Germline V gene sequence: CDR1 MNHEY, CDR2 SVGEGT. The CDR3: CASSISGSGNEQYF. In DNA form, the CDR3 reads TGTGCCAGCAGTATTAGCGGGAGTGGCAACGAGCAGTACTTC.

This clonotype was recorded a few times. The chain uses TRBV4-3 and TRBJ2-7, with D perhaps being TRBD1 or TRBD2 (5 bases each). Germline CDR1 is LGHNA and CDR2 is YSLEER. The CDR3 runs to 17 residues. The germline V and J ends were trimmed by 1 base and 0 bases, with 16 bases remaining between them. Here the CDR3 DNA reads TGCGCCAGCAGCCAAGCCTCCGGGACGTCGAGCTCCTACGAGCAGTACTTC. It encodes CASSQASGTSSSYEQYF.

This clonotype was counted ten times or more. J is TRBJ2-3 and V is TRBV20-1, with D tentatively TRBD1 (8 bases). The germline CDR1 and CDR2 sequences are DFQATT and SNEGSKA (reference sequence). The CDR3 loop spans 15 amino acids. Trimming removed 6 bases at V and 9 bases at J, with 25 bases between. The CDR3 loop is CSATDQGAGQETQYF. In nucleotides, the CDR3 is TGCAGTGCGACTGATCAGGGAGCGGGACAGGAGACGCAGTATTTT.

V gene TRBV12-3 or TRBV12-4 combines with J gene TRBJ1-1; a weak D match, TRBD1 (6 bases). The V gene lost 7 bases and the J gene lost 0 bases, with 15 bases spanning the gap. The CDR3 is 15 residues long. CDR3 DNA: TGTGCCAGCACCATGACAGGAGGGATGAACACTGAAGCTTTCTTT. It yields the protein CASTMTGGMNTEAFF.

In its sample, this clonotype was seen a few times. The chain employs TRBV7-4 and TRBJ2-1, with 11 bases lining up with TRBD2. Germline-derived CDR1 and CDR2 are SGHVT and SQSDAQ. The CDR3 consists of 16 residues. The V gene end was trimmed by 1 base and the J gene end by 8 bases; junction bases not matched to a gene: 7. CDR3 nucleotide sequence: TGTGCCAGCAGCTTAGGCGCTAGCGGGAGGATAGATGAGCAGTTCTTC. Translation: CASSLGASGRIDEQFF.

The CDR3 region is CASSFRGRGTEAFF. The CDR3, as DNA: TGCGCCAGCAGCTTCAGGGGGCGGGGCACTGAAGCTTTCTTT. The J gene is TRBJ1-1, the V gene TRBV5-1, with 8 bases identical to TRBD1. The CDR3 has 14 residues. CDR1 and CDR2 (germline): SGHRS, YFSETQ. Germline trimming cut 2 bases from V and 4 bases from J; bases unmatched to any gene: 4. Filled out from reference TRBV5-1 and TRBJ1-1, the complete variable domain reads KAGVTQTPRYLIKTRGQQVTLSCSPISGHRSVSWYQQTPGQGLQFLFEYFSETQRNKGNFPGRFSGRQFSNSRSEMNVSTLELGDSALYLCASSFRGRGTEAFFGQGTRLTVV.

The rearrangement links TRBV29-1 to TRBJ1-5, with D unclear. The CDR3 totals 10 residues. The V gene lost 4 bases and the J gene lost 2 bases, with 0 bases spanning the gap. Germline V gives CDR1 SQVTM, CDR2 ANQGSEA. CDR3 residues: CSVGNQPQHF. The CDR3 DNA reads as TGCAGCGTTGGCAATCAGCCCCAGCATTTT.

The V call is TRBV7-3, the J call TRBJ2-3; tentatively, D is TRBD2 (7 bases). The germline V and J ends were trimmed by 2 bases and 5 bases, with 17 bases remaining between them. Germline loops: CDR1 SGHTA, CDR2 FQGTGA. The CDR3 totals 16 residues. The CDR3 here is CASSLGGAGDLDTQYF. CDR3 nucleotide sequence: TGTGCCAGCAGCTTAGGGGGGGCCGGGGACTTAGATACGCAGTATTTT.

The chain links TRBV20-1 to TRBJ2-7, with D perhaps being TRBD1 or TRBD2 (5 bases each). Trimming pared 5 bases from V and 2 bases from J, leaving 16 bases between. This CDR3 contains 14 residues. CDR1 is DFQATT, CDR2 SNEGSKA, per germline (reference sequence). The CDR3 region has the DNA TGCAGTGCTCCCGGGGACCCAAGGACCTACGAGCAGTACTTC. Amino acid sequence: CSAPGDPRTYEQYF.

The J gene is TRBJ1-1, the V gene TRBV6-5, with 7 bases that match TRBD1. The length of the CDR3 is 16 residues. The V segment lost 4 bases and the J segment 4 bases; nucleotides outside the gene matches: 12. Germline CDR1 and CDR2: MNHEY and SVGAGI. The CDR3 protein is CASSSPTGMKATEAFF. The CDR3 DNA reads TGTGCCAGCAGTTCCCCGACAGGGATGAAGGCCACTGAAGCTTTCTTT.

V gene TRBV20-1 combines with J gene TRBJ2-1; 8 nucleotides align to TRBD2. V lost 3 bases to trimming and J lost 3 bases; unmatched junction nucleotides: 7. The germline V gene encodes CDR1 DFQATT and CDR2 SNEGSKA (reference sequence). CDR3 length equals 15 residues. The CDR3, as DNA: TGCAGTGCTAGCCCGGGACTAGGATTCTACAATGAGCAGTTCTTC. Amino acids: CSASPGLGFYNEQFF.

This clonotype was seen at least ten times. The chain combines TRBV7-8 with TRBJ2-7, with D perhaps TRBD2 (5 bases). Trimming pared 1 base from V and 7 bases from J, leaving 14 bases between. The CDR3 spans 14 residues. CDR1 is SGHVS and CDR2 is FQNEAQ in the germline V gene. The CDR3 DNA sequence: TGTGCCAGCAGCTTAGGGGGAGTTCAATGGGAGCAGTACTTC. Its translation is CASSLGGVQWEQYF.

This clonotype was recorded many times. The chain's CDR3 is CASSVGGGNYGYTF. As DNA, the CDR3 is TGTGCCAGCAGCGTAGGGGGAGGGAACTATGGCTACACCTTC. This rearrangement joins TRBV9 to TRBJ1-2, with no clear D. The germline V gene encodes CDR1 SGDLS and CDR2 YYNGEE. V shed 0 bases and J shed 2 bases, with 8 bases lying between them. This CDR3 region has 14 residues.